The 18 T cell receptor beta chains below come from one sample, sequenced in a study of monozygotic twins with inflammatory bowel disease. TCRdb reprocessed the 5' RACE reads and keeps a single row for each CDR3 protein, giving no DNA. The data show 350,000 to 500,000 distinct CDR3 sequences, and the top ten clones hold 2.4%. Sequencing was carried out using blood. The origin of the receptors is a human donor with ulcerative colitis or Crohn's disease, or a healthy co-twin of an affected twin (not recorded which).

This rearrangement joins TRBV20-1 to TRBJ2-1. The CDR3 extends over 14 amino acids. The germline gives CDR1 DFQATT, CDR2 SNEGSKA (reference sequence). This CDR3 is CSARDLGSYNEQFF.

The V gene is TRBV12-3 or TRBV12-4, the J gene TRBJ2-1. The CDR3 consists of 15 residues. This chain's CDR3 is CASSLRGSSYNEQFF.

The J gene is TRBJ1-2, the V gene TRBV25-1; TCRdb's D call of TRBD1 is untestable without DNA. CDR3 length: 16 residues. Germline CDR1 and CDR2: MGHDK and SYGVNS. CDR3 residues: CASSPTDGGIPYGYTF.

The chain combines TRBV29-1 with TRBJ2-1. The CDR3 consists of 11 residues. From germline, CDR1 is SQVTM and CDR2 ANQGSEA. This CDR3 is CSVPQGNEQFF.

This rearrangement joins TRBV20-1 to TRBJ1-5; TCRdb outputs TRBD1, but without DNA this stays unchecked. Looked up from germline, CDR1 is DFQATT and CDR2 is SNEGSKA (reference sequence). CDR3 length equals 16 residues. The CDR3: CSATLGVPDGNQPQHF.

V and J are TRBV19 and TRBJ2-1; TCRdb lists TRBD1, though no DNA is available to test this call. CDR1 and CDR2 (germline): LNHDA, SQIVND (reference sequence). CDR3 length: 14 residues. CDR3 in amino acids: CASSIPGIAAEQFF.

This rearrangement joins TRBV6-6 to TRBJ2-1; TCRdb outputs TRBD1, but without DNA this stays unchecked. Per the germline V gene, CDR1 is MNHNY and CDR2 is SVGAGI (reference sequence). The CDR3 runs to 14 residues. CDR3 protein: CASSHRGPYNEQFF.

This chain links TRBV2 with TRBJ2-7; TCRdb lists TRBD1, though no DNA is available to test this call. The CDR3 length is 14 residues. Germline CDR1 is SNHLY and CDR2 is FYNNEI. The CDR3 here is CASSETGGRNEQYF.

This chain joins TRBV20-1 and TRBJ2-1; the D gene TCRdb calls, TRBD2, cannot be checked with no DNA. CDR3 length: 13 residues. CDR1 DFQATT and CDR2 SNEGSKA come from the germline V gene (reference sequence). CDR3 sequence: CSAPGLSYNEQFF.

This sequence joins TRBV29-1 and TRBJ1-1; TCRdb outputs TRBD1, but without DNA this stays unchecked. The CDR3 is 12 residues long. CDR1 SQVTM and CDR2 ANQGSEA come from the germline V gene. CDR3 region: CSVEDPGTEAFF.

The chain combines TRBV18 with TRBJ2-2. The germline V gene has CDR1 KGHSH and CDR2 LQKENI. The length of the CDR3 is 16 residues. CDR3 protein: CASSPITRSNTGELFF. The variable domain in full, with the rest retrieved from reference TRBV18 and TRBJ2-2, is NAGVMQNPRHLVRRRGQEARLRCSPMKGHSHVYWYRQLPEEGLKFMVYLQKENIIDESGMPKERFSAEFPKEGPSILRIQQVVRGDSAAYFCASSPITRSNTGELFFGEGSRLTVL.

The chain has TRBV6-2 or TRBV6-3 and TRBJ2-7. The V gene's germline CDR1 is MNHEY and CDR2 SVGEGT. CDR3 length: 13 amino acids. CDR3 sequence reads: CASSDRTHYEQYF.

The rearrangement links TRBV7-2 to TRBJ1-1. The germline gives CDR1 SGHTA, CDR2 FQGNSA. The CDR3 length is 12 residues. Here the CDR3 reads CASSSRNTEAFF.

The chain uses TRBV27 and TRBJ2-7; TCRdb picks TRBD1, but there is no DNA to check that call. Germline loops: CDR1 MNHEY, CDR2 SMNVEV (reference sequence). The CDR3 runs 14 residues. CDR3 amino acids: CASSYLGSVYEQYF.

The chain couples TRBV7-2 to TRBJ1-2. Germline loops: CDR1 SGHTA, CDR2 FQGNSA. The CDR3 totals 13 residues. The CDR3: CASSETLAYGYTF.

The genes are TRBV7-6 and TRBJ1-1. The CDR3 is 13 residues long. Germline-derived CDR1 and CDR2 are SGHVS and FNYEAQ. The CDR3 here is CASSRAGITEAFF.

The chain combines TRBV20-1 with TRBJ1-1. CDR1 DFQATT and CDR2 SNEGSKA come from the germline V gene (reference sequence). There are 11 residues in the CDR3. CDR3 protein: CSADGPTEAFF.

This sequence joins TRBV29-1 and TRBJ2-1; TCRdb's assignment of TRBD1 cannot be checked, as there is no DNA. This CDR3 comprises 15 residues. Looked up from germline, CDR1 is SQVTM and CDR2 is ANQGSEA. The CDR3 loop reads CSVVAGQALHNEQFF.